This T cell receptor beta chain was captured by sequencing in a study of blood T cell repertoires in COVID-19. Study background: The origin of the acute and convalescent COVID-19 samples was the United States, Italy and Spain.

Clones were sequenced by immunoSEQ multiplex PCR, and TCRdb holds only the in-frame ones, with some missing. The sample lists 350,000 or so clones; roughly nine tenths were seen once. Seattle participants joined during active infection and were tracked over time. The CDR3 extends over 16 amino acids. Trimming removed 4 bases from V and 10 bases from J; junction bases left unmatched: 16. Looked up from germline, CDR1 is SGDLS and CDR2 is YYNGEE. The sequenced sample consisted of peripheral blood. The clonotype originates from a woman aged 55 to 70 with COVID-19, enrolled during active disease. The J gene is TRBJ1-4, the V gene TRBV9; 7 bases agree with TRBD1. This CDR3 reads CASSSRREGGAAKLFF. CDR3 in DNA: TGTGCCAGCAGCTCCCGACGGGAAGGGGGCGCGGCAAAACTGTTTTTT.